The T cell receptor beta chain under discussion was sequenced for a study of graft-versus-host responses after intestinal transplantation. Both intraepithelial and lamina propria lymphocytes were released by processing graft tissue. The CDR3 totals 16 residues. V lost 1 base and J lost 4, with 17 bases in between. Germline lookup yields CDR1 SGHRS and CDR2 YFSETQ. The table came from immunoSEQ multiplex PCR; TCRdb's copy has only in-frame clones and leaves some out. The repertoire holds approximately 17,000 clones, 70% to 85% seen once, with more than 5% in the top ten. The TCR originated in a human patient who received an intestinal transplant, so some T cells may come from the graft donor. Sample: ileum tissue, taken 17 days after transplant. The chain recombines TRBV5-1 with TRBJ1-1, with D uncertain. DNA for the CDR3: TGCGCCAGCAGCTTGAGGGAAAGGGTTTCGTTCACTGAAGCTTTCTTT. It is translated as CASSLRERVSFTEAFF.